The rows below give T cell receptor beta chains drawn from one sample of a study of response to subunit inactivated influenza vaccine. From the RT-PCR reads, TCRdb called clonotypes with MiXCR, one entry per CDR3 protein. The sample carries roughly 500,000 distinct CDR3 sequences, approximately 15% recorded once. Material: CD4+ T cells sorted from PBMCs, obtained about 24 months after vaccination. The receptor set was obtained from a man aged 45 to 70 who received an inactivated influenza vaccine. CDR3s include the opening cysteine and the closing phenylalanine or tryptophan. Each record gives: V gene, clone size, D gene, J gene, CDR3 protein, CDR3 DNA. A D gene is named only where the DNA matches it firmly. Expanded clones are given a class, and other clones once, few, many or no size at all.

>TRBV20-1|NA|TRBD2|TRBJ2-3
CSAKRTSLDTQYF
TGCAGTGCCAAGAGGACTAGCCTAGATACGCAGTATTTT
>TRBV29-1|many|NA|TRBJ2-1
CSVELLAFSFNEQFF
TGCAGCGTTGAATTACTAGCCTTTTCTTTTAATGAGCAGTTCTTC
>TRBV20-1|NA|TRBD2|TRBJ2-7
CSASSPRGLAGEQYF
TGCAGTGCTAGCTCTCCTAGGGGACTAGCGGGTGAGCAGTACTTC
>TRBV3-1|NA|NA|TRBJ2-3
CASSQDMGALRDTQYF
TGTGCCAGCAGCCAAGATATGGGGGCCCTACGGGATACGCAGTATTTT
>TRBV20-1|NA|TRBD2|TRBJ2-3
CSASGTSGTNTDTQYF
TGCAGTGCTTCCGGGACTAGCGGAACTAACACAGATACGCAGTATTTT
>TRBV5-1|NA|TRBD1|TRBJ2-1
CASSFQARGLNEQFF
TGCGCCAGCAGCTTTCAGGCCAGGGGGCTCAATGAGCAGTTCTTC
>TRBV4-3|NA|TRBD1|TRBJ2-5
CASSPQGQQETQYF
TGCGCCAGCAGCCCGCAGGGACAGCAAGAGACCCAGTACTTC
>TRBV5-6|NA|NA|TRBJ1-4
CASSHRQDLEKLFF
TGTGCCAGCAGCCACCGACAGGATTTAGAAAAACTGTTTTTT
>TRBV12-3/TRBV12-4|few|NA|TRBJ1-2
CASSAVAGNYGYTF
TGTGCCAGCAGTGCGGTGGCAGGGAACTATGGCTACACCTTC
>TRBV6-5|many|NA|TRBJ2-2
CASSYGGTNTGELFF
TGTGCCAGCAGTTATGGCGGGACAAACACCGGGGAGCTGTTTTTT
>TRBV5-8|few|NA|TRBJ2-1
CASSLKSGLLEQFF
TGTGCCAGCAGCTTGAAATCGGGGCTTCTTGAGCAGTTCTTC
>TRBV4-2|few|NA|TRBJ1-1
CASSQEDTLANTEAFF
TGTGCCAGCAGCCAAGAGGACACGCTGGCGAACACTGAAGCTTTCTTT
>TRBV4-3|NA|NA|TRBJ2-7
CASSQESPGKSSYEQYF
TGCGCCAGCAGCCAAGAGAGTCCCGGGAAGAGCTCCTACGAGCAGTACTTC
>TRBV10-3|NA|NA|TRBJ1-5
CAISEGESNQPQHF
TGTGCCATCAGTGAGGGGGAAAGCAATCAGCCCCAGCATTTT
>TRBV6-2/TRBV6-3|few|NA|TRBJ1-6
CASSYGNYNSPLHF
TGTGCCAGCAGTTACGGAAATTATAATTCACCCCTCCACTTT
>TRBV6-2/TRBV6-3|few|NA|TRBJ1-1
CASSTFPGEAFF
TGTGCCAGCAGCACCTTCCCGGGGGAAGCTTTCTTT
>TRBV7-8|NA|TRBD1|TRBJ1-5
CASSGDRTAYQPQHF
TGTGCCAGCAGCGGGGACAGGACAGCCTATCAGCCCCAGCATTTT
>TRBV5-6|NA|NA|TRBJ2-7
CASSLSGRVYF
TGTGCCAGCAGCTTGAGCGGACGGGTGTACTTC
>TRBV12-3/TRBV12-4|NA|NA|TRBJ1-1
CASRLSTYNTEAFF
TGTGCCAGCAGACTTTCGACATATAACACTGAAGCTTTCTTT
>TRBV6-5|many|NA|TRBJ1-6
CASSYGGLNSPLHF
TGTGCCAGCAGTTACGGGGGCCTCAATTCACCCCTCCACTTT
>TRBV10-3|many|NA|TRBJ1-6
CAISESTGADSPLHF
TGTGCCATCAGTGAGTCTACGGGGGCGGATTCACCCCTCCACTTT
>TRBV18|NA|NA|TRBJ1-3
CASSPRSDISGNTIYF
TGTGCCAGCTCACCACGCTCCGACATCTCTGGAAACACCATATATTTT
>TRBV3-1|NA|TRBD2|TRBJ2-1
CASSQTGLADYNEQFF
TGTGCCAGCAGCCAAACCGGACTAGCGGACTACAATGAGCAGTTCTTC
>TRBV28|few|TRBD1|TRBJ2-3
CASRGQEPNTQYF
TGTGCCAGCAGGGGACAGGAGCCAAATACGCAGTATTTT
>TRBV20-1|few|TRBD1|TRBJ1-1
CSARAVKGAGENTEAFF
TGCAGTGCTAGAGCAGTTAAGGGGGCCGGAGAGAACACTGAAGCTTTCTTT
>TRBV2|few|NA|TRBJ2-3
CASMPRADTQYF
TGTGCCAGCATGCCCCGGGCAGATACGCAGTATTTT